These 6 T cell receptor beta chains came from one sample sequenced in a study of PD-1 blockade in classical Hodgkin lymphoma. All trial patients relapsed after autologous stem cell transplantation. This table comes from immunoSEQ multiplex PCR, and its TCRdb copy is limited to in-frame clones, with some not included. The data hold roughly 4,300 clones, with 60% to 75% observed a single time. The sample here was peripheral blood mononuclear cells (PBMCs), taken at baseline. These TCRs come from a human donor with classical Hodgkin lymphoma.

This chain joins TRBV18 and TRBJ2-1, with unresolved D. The CDR3 runs to 15 residues. V was trimmed by 4 bases and J by 4 bases, leaving 14 bases between them. Germline assignment: CDR1 KGHSH and CDR2 LQKENI. The CDR3 here is CASSLGSSTYNEQFF. The CDR3 bases are TGTGCCAGCTCACTCGGCAGTAGCACTTACAATGAGCAGTTCTTC.

The V call is TRBV19, the J call TRBJ1-2; the D gene is possibly TRBD1 (5 bases). The V and J ends lost 3 bases and 10 bases respectively, with 21 bases between them. The CDR3 has 15 amino acids. Germline loops: CDR1 LNHDA, CDR2 SQIVND (reference sequence). The CDR3 DNA sequence: TGTGCCAGTAGTATGGCGGGCGTTCGGGACGACGACTACACCTTC. Its protein is CASSMAGVRDDDYTF.

The V gene is TRBV19, the J gene TRBJ2-5, with D perhaps matching TRBD1 (5 bases). V lost 5 bases and J 0 bases, leaving 10 bases between the germline ends. Germline V gene lookup returns CDR1 LNHDA and CDR2 SQIVND (reference sequence). The CDR3 is made up of 14 amino acids. CDR3 in amino acids: CASSSQGYQETQYF. DNA for the CDR3: TGTGCCAGTAGTTCCCAGGGATACCAAGAGACCCAGTACTTC.

This clone was seen just once. This sequence joins TRBV4-3 and TRBJ1-2; 8 positions match TRBD1. This CDR3 is built from 17 residues. Trimming took 3 bases from V and 4 from J; bases not matched to a gene: 13. Germline V gene lookup returns CDR1 LGHNA and CDR2 YSLEER. The chain's CDR3 is CASSQDRRGQAPYGYTF. The DNA for the CDR3 is TGCGCCAGCAGCCAGGATCGCCGGGGACAGGCTCCCTATGGCTACACCTTC.

V is TRBV27 and J is TRBJ2-7; D gene unclear. This CDR3 contains 9 residues. V gave up 7 bases and J gave up 5 bases, with 3 bases separating them. The germline V gene encodes CDR1 MNHEY and CDR2 SMNVEV (reference sequence). DNA of the CDR3: TGTGCCAGCACCCACGAGCAGTACTTC. Protein: CASTHEQYF.

The chain uses TRBV28 and TRBJ1-4; 7 bases map to TRBD1. Germline V lookup: CDR1 MDHEN, CDR2 SYDVKM. This CDR3 comprises 14 residues. The V and J ends lost 4 bases and 4 bases, in that order; junction bases with no gene match: 3. The DNA for the CDR3 is TGTGCCAGCAGTTGGACAGGTTTTAATGAAAAACTGTTTTTT. This sequence encodes CASSWTGFNEKLFF.